Sequencing of this T cell receptor (beta chain) was carried out in a study of CD8+CD57+ T cells in acquired aplastic anemia. Across the whole study: Sorted CD4+ and CD8+ cells yielded DNA averaging about 2.9 ug. Mean read depth for CD4+ cells from healthy donors was approximately 10 million. Study results and limitations: Patient and control CD8+ Simpson's diversity was not significantly different. Patients and controls shared under 35 CD8+ CDR3 sequences, which appeared highly expressed in patients and within their immunodominant clones.

This CDR3 spans 18 amino acids. Germline CDR1 is LNHDA and CDR2 is SQIVND (reference sequence). Between the trimmed V and J ends, which lost 3 bases and 8 bases, there was a span of 25 bases. Profiles of TCR beta VDJ and CDR3 were generated from a genomic DNA template. In TCRdb, the reads were re-called with MiXCR into one record per CDR3 protein. The sample includes under 150,000 distinct CDR3 sequences, around two fifths of them seen just once. This clonotype was counted between two and nine times. The antigen is unknown. Sequenced material: sorted CD4+, CD8+, or CD8+CD57+ T cells (not recorded which) from PBMCs. The TCR originated in a human donor in good health, serving as a control. The rearrangement links TRBV19 to TRBJ2-2, with D possibly being TRBD2 (6 bases). CDR3 in DNA: TGTGCCAGTAGTATCGGAACCGTTTGGGGGGTACCCGGAGGGGAGCTGTTTTTT. Amino acids: CASSIGTVWGVPGGELFF.